These 20 T cell receptor beta chains came from one sample sequenced in a study of cytomegalovirus exposure and HLA in healthy donors (dated by TCRdb to 2017 to 2019). Preparation of the library involved the immunoSEQ multiplex PCR assay. The multiplex PCR relied on a mix of 60 forward primers for TCR Vbeta segments and 13 reverse primers for TCR Jbeta segments. The source is immuneACCESS, and TCRdb retained only in-frame sequences with V and J called. Part of the clones is not carried over; for the studies checked, unresolved V genes explain less than half of this, and the remainder is unexplained. The sample table lists about 160,000 clones, roughly 85% of them with a count of one. The top ten hold over 0.8% of the sample. The material sequenced was PBMCs. Receptors were obtained from a woman aged 25-40 years in good health and CMV-seronegative.

The chain employs TRBV7-2 and TRBJ2-7, with 8 bases that match TRBD2. The V gene's germline CDR1 is SGHTA and CDR2 FQGNSA. The CDR3 is made up of 14 amino acids. V lost 2 bases to trimming and J lost 7 bases; unmatched junction nucleotides: 7. The CDR3 region is CASSLRRGAGEQYF. The CDR3 DNA follows: TGTGCCAGCAGCTTAAGGCGGGGGGCGGGAGAGCAGTACTTC.

V usage is TRBV10-1 and J usage is TRBJ2-3; D not resolved. Germline V lookup: CDR1 WNHNN, CDR2 SYGVQD (reference sequence). The V end was cut by 4 bases, the J end by 0 bases, with 14 bases between. The CDR3 runs 16 residues. The CDR3 spells CASSVSGSASTDTQYF. For the CDR3, the DNA is TGCGCCAGCAGTGTGTCGGGCAGTGCTAGCACAGATACGCAGTATTTT.

The V call is TRBV18, the J call TRBJ1-2, with 7 bases aligning to TRBD1. Germline trimming cut 3 bases from V and 0 bases from J; bases unmatched to any gene: 4. Per germline, CDR1 KGHSH and CDR2 LQKENI. The CDR3 length is 15 residues. CDR3 nucleotide sequence: TGTGCCAGCTCACCCTCCGGGACAGCTAACTATGGCTACACCTTC. It is translated as CASSPSGTANYGYTF.

This chain joins TRBV5-1 and TRBJ2-1; 10 nucleotides align to TRBD2. V lost 4 bases, J lost 6 bases, and 7 bases stayed unmatched. This CDR3 region has 15 residues. Looked up from germline, CDR1 is SGHRS and CDR2 is YFSETQ. This CDR3 is CASSGGLAGANEQFF. CDR3 nucleotide sequence: TGCGCCAGCAGCGGAGGCCTAGCGGGGGCCAATGAGCAGTTCTTC.

The chain combines TRBV27 with TRBJ1-1; 11 nucleotides agree with TRBD1. Germline CDR1 MNHEY, CDR2 SMNVEV (reference sequence). Unmatched junction bases numbered 5, after V lost 4 bases and J lost 4 bases. The CDR3 is 15 amino acids. The chain's CDR3 is CASSSAGTGGTEAFF. DNA of the CDR3: TGTGCCAGCAGTTCCGCCGGGACAGGGGGCACTGAAGCTTTCTTT.

CDR3 protein: CSVAPGGRRTEAFF. DNA for the CDR3: TGCAGCGTCGCCCCAGGGGGGCGGAGGACTGAAGCTTTCTTT. The chain links TRBV29-1 to TRBJ1-1, with 7 bases matching TRBD1. V was clipped by 6 bases and J by 5 bases; unmatched bases: 12. The CDR3 length is 14 residues. Germline CDR1 reads SQVTM; CDR2 reads ANQGSEA.

This chain connects TRBV5-1 to TRBJ1-1; 11 nucleotides match TRBD1. From germline, CDR1 is SGHRS and CDR2 YFSETQ. The CDR3 runs 14 residues. Losses at the gene ends were 4 bases for V and 5 bases for J; bases not matched to a gene: 4. The DNA of the CDR3 is TGCGCCAGCAGCCCCGGACAGGGGGCAACTGAAGCTTTCTTT. This sequence encodes CASSPGQGATEAFF.

This chain links TRBV21-1 with TRBJ2-2; TRBD2, the D gene given by the table, was not confirmed from the DNA. TRBV21-1 is flagged as a pseudogene. The CDR3 totals 13 residues. This chain's CDR3 is CASNETGTGELFF. DNA of the CDR3: TGTGCCAGCAACGAGACGGGCACCGGGGAGCTGTTTTTT.

The rearrangement links TRBV14 to TRBJ1-1, with D unclear. The CDR3 contains 14 residues. Germline-derived CDR1 and CDR2 are SGHDN and FVKESK. V was cut by 0 bases and J by 6 bases, with 11 bases left in between. The CDR3: CASSQEGSRAEAFF. The CDR3 DNA is TGTGCCAGCAGCCAAGAGGGGAGTAGGGCTGAAGCTTTCTTT.

The chain joins TRBV7-9 to TRBJ2-2; TRBD1 matches 9 bases. In germline, CDR1 is SEHNR, CDR2 FQNEAQ (reference sequence). CDR3 size: 15 residues. With V trimmed by 4 bases and J by 4 bases, 4 bases remained unmatched. The CDR3 sequence is CASSSGQGSTGELFF. CDR3 DNA: TGTGCCAGCAGCTCGGGACAGGGAAGCACCGGGGAGCTGTTTTTT.

The rearrangement joins TRBV6-6 to TRBJ2-2; 8 bases are a match to TRBD2. The CDR3 totals 15 residues. The V gene end was trimmed by 2 bases and the J gene end by 8 bases; junction bases not matched to a gene: 7. CDR1 is MNHNY and CDR2 is SVGAGI in the germline V gene (reference sequence). Here the CDR3 DNA reads TGTGCCAGCAGTTACGGAACTAGCGGTTTGGGGGAGCTGTTTTTT. Translated: CASSYGTSGLGELFF.

The chain joins TRBV7-2 to TRBJ2-3; tentative D call: TRBD1 (6 bases). Trimming removed 6 bases from V and 2 bases from J, with 15 bases in between. CDR1 SGHTA and CDR2 FQGNSA come from the germline V gene. This CDR3 region has 15 residues. The CDR3 is CASSSGEFHTDTQYF. Written as DNA, the CDR3 is TGTGCCAGCAGTTCAGGGGAGTTTCACACAGATACGCAGTATTTT.

CDR3 amino acids: CASSLPGFSPLHF. CDR3 nucleotides: TGTGCCAGCAGCTTACCGGGGTTTTCACCCCTCCACTTT. The chain links TRBV7-2 to TRBJ1-6; no definite D call. This CDR3 has 13 residues. Germline V lookup: CDR1 SGHTA, CDR2 FQGNSA. V lost 2 bases and J lost 9, with 8 bases in between.

This chain joins TRBV5-1 and TRBJ2-3; no firm D call. The CDR3 is made up of 14 amino acids. CDR1 is SGHRS, CDR2 YFSETQ, per germline. Trimming removed 0 bases at V and 4 bases at J, with 9 bases between. The DNA for the CDR3 is TGCGCCAGCAGCTTGGCCGGGTCGCCAGATACGCAGTATTTT. Translation: CASSLAGSPDTQYF.

The V gene is TRBV5-1, the J gene TRBJ2-5; a possible D gene is TRBD1 (5 bases). Germline CDR1 SGHRS, CDR2 YFSETQ. V lost 0 bases to trimming and J lost 5 bases, with 8 bases between them. This CDR3 region has 13 residues. The CDR3 here is CASSLGKGETQYF. CDR3 nucleotides: TGCGCCAGCAGCTTGGGGAAGGGGGAGACCCAGTACTTC.

The gene calls are TRBV5-1 and TRBJ2-1; 9 bases line up with TRBD1. Germline V gene sequence: CDR1 SGHRS, CDR2 YFSETQ. There are 15 residues in the CDR3. J lost 5 bases, V lost 5 bases, and 8 bases had no gene match. CDR3 sequence (DNA): TGCGCCAGCAGGGACTGGGACAGGGCGCACAATGAGCAGTTCTTC. This translates into CASRDWDRAHNEQFF.

This clone was seen only once. The chain joins TRBV6-4 to TRBJ2-5, with a weak D call TRBD1 (5 bases). CDR3 size: 13 residues. The V and J ends lost 6 bases and 5 bases respectively, with 13 bases between them. Germline CDR1 MRHNA, CDR2 SNTAGT. The CDR3 sequence: CASRGPSWETQYF. Here the CDR3 DNA reads TGTGCCAGCAGGGGGCCGAGTTGGGAGACCCAGTACTTC.

The chain links TRBV9 to TRBJ2-5; the D gene is possibly TRBD1 (6 bases). Germline loops: CDR1 SGDLS, CDR2 YYNGEE. The V gene lost 3 bases and the J gene lost 0 bases, with 21 bases spanning the gap. The CDR3 contains 18 residues. CDR3 amino acids: CASSAGTTSSPYQETQYF. CDR3 coding DNA: TGTGCCAGCAGCGCCGGGACAACCTCTAGCCCGTACCAAGAGACCCAGTACTTC.

V usage is TRBV25-1 and J usage is TRBJ1-5; TRBD1 matches at 9 bases. V lost 3 bases, J lost 3 bases, and 3 bases stayed unmatched. Germline CDR1 is MGHDK and CDR2 is SYGVNS. The CDR3 runs 15 residues. Here the CDR3 DNA reads TGTGCCAGCAGTGATGGACAGGGGATCAATCAGCCCCAGCATTTT. Translating it yields CASSDGQGINQPQHF.

This sequence joins TRBV5-1 and TRBJ2-3, with D possibly matching TRBD1 (6 bases). V dropped 4 bases and J dropped 0 bases, with 12 bases sitting between them. Germline V gene lookup returns CDR1 SGHRS and CDR2 YFSETQ. CDR3 length equals 15 residues. Written as DNA, the CDR3 is TGCGCCAGCAGCCTCGGACAGCTTAGCACAGATACGCAGTATTTT. Translation: CASSLGQLSTDTQYF.